This T cell receptor beta chain was captured in a study of T cell repertoires in cytomegalovirus infection. At the level of the study: Evidence of both CMV infection and a matching HLA type came from public TCR beta signatures.

Trimming left V 6 bases short and J 1 base short, with 9 bases between. Germline V gives CDR1 MDHEN, CDR2 SYDVKM. The CDR3 is 14 residues long. Via MiXCR, TCRdb re-called the reads, giving one row per CDR3 protein. The sample has some 320,000 distinct CDR3 sequences, more than 8% seen once. Regarding the study as a whole: Across the ex vivo response, the dominant clonotypes were HLA-C-restricted CMV-specific TCR beta clonotypes. Carriers of CMV and the relevant HLA type were discriminated by public TCR beta frequency.

About this clonotype itself: What it binds is unknown.

Sequencing input: PBMCs. The source of this sequence is a human donor in good health (CMV status not recorded). Some clones in this sample may be carry-over from other donors' samples. The rearrangement links TRBV28 to TRBJ2-2; D not resolved. Here the CDR3 DNA reads TGTGCCAGCAGGGGTATGGGGAACACCGGGGAGCTGTTTTTT. This codes for CASRGMGNTGELFF.